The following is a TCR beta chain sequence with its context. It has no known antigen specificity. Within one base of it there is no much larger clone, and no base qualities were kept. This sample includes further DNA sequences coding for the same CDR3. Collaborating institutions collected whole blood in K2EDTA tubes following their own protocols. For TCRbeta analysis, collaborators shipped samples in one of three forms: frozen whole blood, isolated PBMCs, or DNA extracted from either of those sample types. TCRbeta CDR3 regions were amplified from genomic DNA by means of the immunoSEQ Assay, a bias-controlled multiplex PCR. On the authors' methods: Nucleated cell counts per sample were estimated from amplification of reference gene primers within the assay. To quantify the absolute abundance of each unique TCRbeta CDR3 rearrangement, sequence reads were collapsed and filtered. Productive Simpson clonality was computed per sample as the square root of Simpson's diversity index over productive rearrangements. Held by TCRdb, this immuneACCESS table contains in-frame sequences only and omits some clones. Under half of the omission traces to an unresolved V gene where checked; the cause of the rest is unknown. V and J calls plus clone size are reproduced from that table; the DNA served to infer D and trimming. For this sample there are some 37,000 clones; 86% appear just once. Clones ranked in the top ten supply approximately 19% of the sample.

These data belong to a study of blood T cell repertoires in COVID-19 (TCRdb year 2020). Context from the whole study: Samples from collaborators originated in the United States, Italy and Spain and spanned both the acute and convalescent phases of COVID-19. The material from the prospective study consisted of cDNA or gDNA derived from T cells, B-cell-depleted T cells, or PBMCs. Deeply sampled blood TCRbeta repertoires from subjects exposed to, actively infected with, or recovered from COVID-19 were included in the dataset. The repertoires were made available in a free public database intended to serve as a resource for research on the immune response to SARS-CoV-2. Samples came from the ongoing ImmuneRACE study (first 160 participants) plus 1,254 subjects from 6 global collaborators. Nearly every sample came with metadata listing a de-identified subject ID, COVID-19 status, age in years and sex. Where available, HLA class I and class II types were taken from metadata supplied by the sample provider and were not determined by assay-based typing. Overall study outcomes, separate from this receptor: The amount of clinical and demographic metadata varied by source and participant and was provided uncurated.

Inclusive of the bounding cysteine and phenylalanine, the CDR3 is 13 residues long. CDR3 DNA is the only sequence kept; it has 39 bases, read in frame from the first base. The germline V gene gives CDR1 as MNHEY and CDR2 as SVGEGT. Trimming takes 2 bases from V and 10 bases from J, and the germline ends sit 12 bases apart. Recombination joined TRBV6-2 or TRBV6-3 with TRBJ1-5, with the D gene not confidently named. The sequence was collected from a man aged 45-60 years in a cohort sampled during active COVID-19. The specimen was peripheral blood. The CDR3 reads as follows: CASSYEASDPQHF. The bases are TGTGCCAGCAGTTACGAGGCGTCCGACCCCCAGCATTTT.